Shown below are 21 T cell receptor beta chains from a single sample sequenced in a study of T cells after yellow fever vaccination. TCRdb re-derived calls from the 5' RACE reads in MiXCR, one entry per CDR3 protein. The repertoire has roughly 320,000 distinct CDR3 sequences, approximately 12% of them found once; the top ten carry 3% to 3.5%. This specimen was CD4+ T cells sorted from PBMCs, taken 45 days after the yellow fever booster vaccination. These receptors were taken from a man between 18 and 29 years old who received the YFV17D yellow fever vaccine.

This clonotype was counted only a few times. The V and J genes are TRBV9 and TRBJ2-3; perhaps TRBD2 as D (6 bases). Deletions cut 0 bases from V and 2 bases from J, with 16 bases between. Germline V gene lookup returns CDR1 SGDLS and CDR2 YYNGEE. The CDR3 loop spans 17 amino acids. The CDR3 coding sequence is TGTGCCAGCAGCGTAGGGGGCGGGACCACACTCACAGATACGCAGTATTTT. This sequence encodes CASSVGGGTTLTDTQYF.

The table lists this clonotype with many counts. The chain employs TRBV12-3 or TRBV12-4 and TRBJ1-2, with D possibly TRBD1 on 6 matching bases. Trimming stripped 7 bases from V and 8 bases from J, with 23 bases between. CDR3 size: 15 residues. The chain's CDR3 is CASTPQGSLLGGYTF. The CDR3 DNA reads TGTGCCAGCACCCCACAGGGTTCCCTCCTCGGGGGCTACACCTTC.

V usage is TRBV12-3 or TRBV12-4 and J usage is TRBJ1-2, with D maybe TRBD1 (6 bases). V was shortened by 5 bases and J by 8 bases, with 12 bases between the two germline ends. This CDR3 comprises 12 residues. For the CDR3, the DNA is TGTGCCAGCAGTGATGACAGGAGAGGCTACACCTTC. Its translation is CASSDDRRGYTF.

The table lists this clonotype with many counts. The CDR3 DNA is TGCGCCAGCAGCTTGGTGCGGGGGAACACAGATACGCAGTATTTT. Translation gives CASSLVRGNTDTQYF. The genes are TRBV5-1 and TRBJ2-3; 7 nucleotides match TRBD2. Per germline, CDR1 SGHRS and CDR2 YFSETQ. The CDR3 consists of 15 residues. The V and J ends lost 0 bases and 2 bases, in that order; junction bases with no gene match: 3.

A few counts support this clonotype. J is TRBJ2-5 and V is TRBV20-1; 8 bases align to TRBD2. The germline CDR1 and CDR2 sequences are DFQATT and SNEGSKA (reference sequence). CDR3 length equals 15 residues. J lost 4 bases, V lost 0 bases, and 7 bases had no gene match. The CDR3 reads CSARDGTSILETQYF. The CDR3 region has the DNA TGCAGTGCTAGAGATGGGACTAGTATTTTAGAGACCCAGTACTTC.

This clonotype was detected a few times. The rearrangement links TRBV7-2 to TRBJ2-7; D not certain. Looked up from germline, CDR1 is SGHTA and CDR2 is FQGNSA. This CDR3 comprises 14 residues. V gave up 3 bases and J gave up 6 bases, with 15 bases separating them. The DNA of the CDR3 is TGTGCCAGCAGCTTGTCAGGTCCTCCTCGCGAGCAGTACTTC. Encoded protein: CASSLSGPPREQYF. The variable domain in full, completed from reference TRBV7-2 and TRBJ2-7, reads GAGVSQSPSNKVTEKGKDVELRCDPISGHTALYWYRQSLGQGLEFLIYFQGNSAPDKSGLPSDRFSAERTGGSVSTLTIQRTQQEDSAVYLCASSLSGPPREQYFGPGTRLTVT.

The V call is TRBV7-9, the J call TRBJ2-2; possibly TRBD1 for D (6 bases). The CDR3 runs to 16 residues. The V gene lost 5 bases and the J gene lost 4 bases, with 17 bases spanning the gap. Germline assignment: CDR1 SEHNR and CDR2 FQNEAQ (reference sequence). The CDR3 is CASSHTNRVSTGELFF. CDR3 bases: TGTGCCAGCAGCCATACCAACAGGGTTTCCACCGGGGAGCTGTTTTTT.

The chain joins TRBV29-1 to TRBJ1-4; no clear D. V lost 0 bases to trimming and J lost 8 bases, with 10 bases between them. The CDR3 covers 13 residues. The V gene's germline CDR1 is SQVTM and CDR2 ANQGSEA. The CDR3, as DNA: TGCAGCGTTGAAGATCCAGCAAACGAAAAACTGTTTTTT. Its translation is CSVEDPANEKLFF.

This clonotype was seen at least ten times. V is TRBV7-2 and J is TRBJ2-5; TRBD2 aligns across 8 bases. CDR3 length: 17 residues. The ends lost 5 bases at V and 7 bases at J; junction bases unmatched: 18. Looked up from germline, CDR1 is SGHTA and CDR2 is FQGNSA. The CDR3 nucleotides read TGTGCCAGCAGCCCAGGAGGTAGCGGGGCCTACCGGAGGACCCAGTACTTC. Protein: CASSPGGSGAYRRTQYF.

This chain joins TRBV29-1 and TRBJ2-3; 8 nucleotides agree with TRBD1. The germline CDR1 and CDR2 sequences are SQVTM and ANQGSEA. The length of the CDR3 is 13 residues. V trimming: 6 bases; J trimming: 3 bases; junction bases outside the gene matches: 5. The CDR3 DNA reads TGCAGCGTAAGACAGGGGTCGACAGATACGCAGTATTTT. Protein: CSVRQGSTDTQYF.

The chain recombines TRBV6-1 with TRBJ2-1; TRBD1 agrees at 8 bases. The CDR3 spans 15 residues. Germline CDR1 and CDR2: MNHNS and SASEGT. V lost 6 bases to trimming and J lost 9 bases; unmatched junction nucleotides: 13. CDR3 amino acids: CASSSGQGYKPEQFF. The CDR3 nucleotides are TGTGCCAGCAGCTCCGGACAGGGTTACAAGCCTGAGCAGTTCTTC.

This chain uses TRBV6-2 or TRBV6-3 with TRBJ2-7; D uncertain. The V gene's germline CDR1 is MNHEY and CDR2 SVGEGT. V lost 6 bases, J lost 1 base, and 13 bases lay in between. This CDR3 has 14 residues. The CDR3 DNA reads as TGTGCCAGCAGGCCCCAAGGGTTTTCCTACGAGCAGTACTTC. Translating it yields CASRPQGFSYEQYF.

The table lists this clonotype with many counts. V and J are TRBV7-9 and TRBJ2-5; tentatively, D is TRBD2 (5 bases). Trimming shortened V by 5 bases and J by 3 bases, and 19 bases separated the two germline ends. This CDR3 has 16 residues. Per the germline V gene, CDR1 is SEHNR and CDR2 is FQNEAQ (reference sequence). CDR3 residues: CASSGGRSQFKETQYF. The CDR3 DNA is TGTGCCAGCAGCGGCGGGCGCTCGCAGTTCAAAGAGACCCAGTACTTC.

The chain recombines TRBV7-9 with TRBJ2-3; D gene uncertain. The V and J ends lost 5 bases and 0 bases respectively, with 21 bases between them. The germline gives CDR1 SEHNR, CDR2 FQNEAQ (reference sequence). The CDR3 is 18 amino acids. The CDR3 DNA is TGTGCCAGCAGCCCCTATTTCGGGCAGCTCAGGAGCACAGATACGCAGTATTTT. This translates into CASSPYFGQLRSTDTQYF.

The chain links TRBV20-1 to TRBJ2-2, with 7 bases fitting TRBD1. Germline CDR1 DFQATT, CDR2 SNEGSKA (reference sequence). This CDR3 contains 15 residues. Trimming removed 6 bases from V and 1 base from J; junction bases left unmatched: 8. The CDR3 is CSAPTGSLNTGELFF. The DNA for the CDR3 is TGCAGTGCCCCGACAGGGAGCCTGAACACCGGGGAGCTGTTTTTT.

The V call is TRBV24-1, the J call TRBJ2-3; D is undetermined. Trimming stripped 4 bases from V and 2 bases from J, with 15 bases between. This CDR3 region has 16 residues. Looked up from germline, CDR1 is KGHDR and CDR2 is SFDVKD. The CDR3 region has the DNA TGTGCCACCAGTGACACCGGTATGGTACCCACAGATACGCAGTATTTT. It specifies CATSDTGMVPTDTQYF.

V and J are TRBV12-3 or TRBV12-4 and TRBJ2-2, with D tentatively TRBD2 (7 bases). The CDR3 spans 15 residues. V lost 10 bases and J 3 bases, leaving 18 bases between the germline ends. CDR3 sequence: CATHKGGVHTGELFF. CDR3 nucleotides: TGTGCCACCCACAAGGGGGGGGTGCACACCGGGGAGCTGTTTTTT.

This clonotype was picked up a small number of times. The rearrangement joins TRBV6-1 to TRBJ1-3; the D gene is possibly TRBD1 (5 bases). V dropped 8 bases and J dropped 3 bases, with 14 bases sitting between them. Germline V gene lookup returns CDR1 MNHNS and CDR2 SASEGT. The length of the CDR3 is 14 residues. CDR3 in amino acids: CASWLGDDGNTIYF. DNA of the CDR3: TGTGCCAGCTGGTTGGGGGACGATGGAAACACCATATATTTT.

The J gene is TRBJ1-2, the V gene TRBV20-1, with 7 bases that match TRBD1. The ends lost 6 bases at V and 6 bases at J; junction bases unmatched: 13. CDR1 and CDR2 from the germline V gene are DFQATT and SNEGSKA (reference sequence). The CDR3 has 14 residues. CDR3 loop: CSAATGQWINGYTF. CDR3 bases: TGCAGTGCCGCCACGGGACAGTGGATAAATGGCTACACCTTC.

This clonotype has more than one count but fewer than ten. The chain recombines TRBV4-2 with TRBJ1-4; D might be TRBD1 (5 bases). There are 13 residues in the CDR3. The germline V gene has CDR1 LGHNA and CDR2 YNFKEQ. V dropped 1 base and J dropped 5 bases, with 5 bases sitting between them. CDR3 DNA sequence: TGTGCCAGCAGCCAAGCAGGGAATGAAAAACTGTTTTTT. The encoded protein is CASSQAGNEKLFF.

This clonotype was recorded a few times. The CDR3 DNA follows: TGTGCCAGCAGCAAAGACGGGGGCGCTGAAGCTTTCTTT. It translates to CASSKDGGAEAFF. The chain joins TRBV7-9 to TRBJ1-1; possibly TRBD1 for D (6 bases). CDR1 and CDR2 (germline): SEHNR, FQNEAQ (reference sequence). The V gene lost 5 bases and the J gene lost 6 bases, with 13 bases spanning the gap. This CDR3 has 13 amino acids.